This TCR beta chain was documented in a study of T cell changes during pregnancy in multiple sclerosis (dated by TCRdb to about 2019). About the investigation overall: The study examined how the T cell repertoire changed over the course of pregnancy in women with multiple sclerosis.

The library relied on the immunoSEQ multiplex PCR assay. In TCRdb, the immuneACCESS table is reduced to in-frame sequences with V and J assigned. These tables do not hold every clone; where another copy was compared, an unresolved V gene accounts for under half, and the others remain unexplained. Within this sample are over 30,000 clones, with nearly 90% of them counted one time only. The biggest ten clones account for 11% of the sample. Taken from cysteine to phenylalanine, the CDR3 has 15 residues. The DNA shown is the 45-base CDR3, in frame from base 1. Trimming removed 2 bases from V and 0 bases from J; the gene matches leave 4 bases unexplained. CDR1 and CDR2 were assigned from the germline V gene as LGHNA and YNFKEQ. For this clone: The target of this receptor is not known. Base qualities are not recorded, but no much larger clone differs from it by a single base.

This chain is built from TRBV4-2 and TRBJ2-7, with 7 bases in between that match TRBD2. The starting material was CD8+ T cells from peripheral blood mononuclear cells, obtained in the third trimester of pregnancy. The TCR sequence derives from a female donor with multiple sclerosis, enrolled in a pregnancy study. The sequence in DNA is TGTGCCAGCAGCCAAAGCGCTAGCGGCTCCTACGAGCAGTACTTC. Its product reads: CASSQSASGSYEQYF.